Listed here are 17 T cell receptor beta chains from one sample, sequenced in a study of cytomegalovirus exposure and HLA in healthy donors. With 60 Vbeta and 13 Jbeta primers, the PCR was carried out. Produced via immunoSEQ multiplex PCR; TCRdb's table is partial and in-frame only. This sample has about 160,000 clones, with 84% found just once. The specimen was PBMCs. The receptors come from a man aged 25-45 years in good health and CMV-seronegative.

V gene TRBV29-1 combines with J gene TRBJ2-3; no definite D call. Germline V lookup: CDR1 SQVTM, CDR2 ANQGSEA. The CDR3 is 11 amino acids. V was trimmed by 4 bases and J by 2 bases, leaving 4 bases between them. As DNA, the CDR3 is TGCAGCGTTGGACACACAGATACGCAGTATTTT. Translation: CSVGHTDTQYF.

V gene TRBV27 combines with J gene TRBJ2-1; TRBD2 matches 8 bases. The CDR3 runs to 15 residues. J was trimmed by 5 bases and V by 10 bases; bases with no gene match: 13. The germline V gene has CDR1 MNHEY and CDR2 SMNVEV (reference sequence). CDR3 in DNA: TGTGCCACCTCCCCCGGAGCGGGAGATAACAATGAGCAGTTCTTC. Protein product: CATSPGAGDNNEQFF.

The chain combines TRBV7-6 with TRBJ2-7; TRBD1 aligns across 11 bases. Germline V gene lookup returns CDR1 SGHVS and CDR2 FNYEAQ. The length of the CDR3 is 13 residues. J lost 7 bases, V lost 5 bases, and 4 bases had no gene match. The CDR3 region has the DNA TGTGCCAGCAGCGCGGGGACAGGGGGTGAGCAGTACTTC. Translated, it gives CASSAGTGGEQYF.

This chain links TRBV28 with TRBJ1-4; 10 nucleotides line up with TRBD1. The CDR3 runs 14 residues. Germline V lookup: CDR1 MDHEN, CDR2 SYDVKM. Germline trimming cut 6 bases from V and 7 bases from J; bases unmatched to any gene: 5. The CDR3 sequence is CASRPGQGIEKLFF. CDR3 bases: TGTGCCAGCAGGCCGGGACAGGGGATTGAAAAACTGTTTTTT. Using reference TRBV28 and TRBJ1-4 for the parts outside the CDR3, the full variable domain is DVKVTQSSRYLVKRTGEKVFLECVQDMDHENMFWYRQDPGLGLRLIYFSYDVKMKEKGDIPEGYSVSREKKERFSLILESASTNQTSMYLCASRPGQGIEKLFFGSGTQLSVL.

The chain links TRBV11-3 to TRBJ1-4, with TRBD1 identical over 7 bases. Germline CDR1 is SGHNT and CDR2 is YENEEA. The V segment lost 1 base and the J segment 8 bases; nucleotides outside the gene matches: 4. There are 14 residues in the CDR3. The CDR3 loop is CASSLGAGGEKLFF. CDR3 nucleotide sequence: TGTGCCAGCAGCTTAGGTGCAGGGGGAGAAAAACTGTTTTTT.

This chain uses TRBV10-3 with TRBJ1-1; 9 bases are a match to TRBD1. This CDR3 spans 16 amino acids. Losses at the gene ends were 6 bases for V and 1 base for J; bases not matched to a gene: 9. CDR1 ENHRY and CDR2 SYGVKD come from the germline V gene. The CDR3 protein is CAIRTGTGTGNTEAFF. CDR3 nucleotide sequence: TGTGCCATCAGGACGGGGACAGGGACTGGGAACACTGAAGCTTTCTTT.

V usage is TRBV14 and J usage is TRBJ2-2; D is possibly TRBD2 (5 bases). V was cut by 0 bases and J by 6 bases, with 14 bases left in between. This CDR3 has 16 residues. Germline-derived CDR1 and CDR2 are SGHDN and FVKESK. The CDR3 nucleotides are TGTGCCAGCAGCCAAGAGCGAGGGCCTCTGTCCGGGGAGCTGTTTTTT. This codes for CASSQERGPLSGELFF.

This clone was picked up a small number of times. V and J are TRBV6-5 and TRBJ2-3; TRBD2 might be the D (5 bases). The CDR3 consists of 16 residues. Between the trimmed V and J ends, which lost 0 bases and 2 bases, there was a span of 12 bases. CDR1 and CDR2 (germline): MNHEY, SVGAGI. CDR3 sequence reads: CASSYSKDWITDTQYF. The CDR3 DNA follows: TGTGCCAGCAGTTACTCCAAGGACTGGATCACAGATACGCAGTATTTT.

CDR3: CASRPLAGGNIQYF. CDR3 nucleotides: TGTGCCAGCAGGCCCCTAGCGGGGGGGAACATTCAGTACTTC. The V call is TRBV2, the J call TRBJ2-4; 12 nucleotides match TRBD2. J lost 7 bases, V lost 6 bases, and 4 bases had no gene match. This CDR3 spans 14 amino acids. From germline, CDR1 is SNHLY and CDR2 FYNNEI. The full variable domain, its missing parts supplied by reference TRBV2 and TRBJ2-4, is EPEVTQTPSHQVTQMGQEVILRCVPISNHLYFYWYRQILGQKVEFLVSFYNNEISEKSEIFDDQFSVERPDGSNFTLKIRSTKLEDSAMYFCASRPLAGGNIQYFGAGTRLSVL.

The chain links TRBV7-3 to TRBJ2-7; 10 bases are shared with TRBD1. Trimming at V came to 5 bases and at J to 5 bases, leaving 9 bases not matched to a gene. The CDR3 totals 15 residues. Germline-derived CDR1 and CDR2 are SGHTA and FQGTGA. In DNA form, the CDR3 reads TGTGCCAGCAGCGAAACCGGGACAGGGGACCACGAGCAGTACTTC. Encoded protein: CASSETGTGDHEQYF. The full variable domain, completed using reference TRBV7-3 and TRBJ2-7, is GAGVSQTPSNKVTEKGKYVELRCDPISGHTALYWYRQSLGQGPEFLIYFQGTGAADDSGLPNDRFFAVRPEGSVSTLKIQRTERGDSAVYLCASSETGTGDHEQYFGPGTRLTVT.

This chain joins TRBV7-6 and TRBJ2-7; unclear D gene. V gave up 1 base and J gave up 2 bases, with 12 bases separating them. The CDR3 consists of 15 residues. The germline V gene has CDR1 SGHVS and CDR2 FNYEAQ. CDR3 sequence (DNA): TGTGCCAGCAGCTTAGATCTCGGCAGGCCCTACGAGCAGTACTTC. Residues: CASSLDLGRPYEQYF.

In this sample, this clone turned up a few times. V usage is TRBV6-4 and J usage is TRBJ2-2, with D possibly TRBD2 on 6 matching bases. V was cut by 3 bases and J by 2 bases, with 7 bases left in between. Germline V lookup: CDR1 MRHNA, CDR2 SNTAGT. This CDR3 spans 14 amino acids. The CDR3 DNA reads as TGTGCCAGCAGTGAGGGGACTAACACCGGGGAGCTGTTTTTT. It codes for CASSEGTNTGELFF.

The V gene is TRBV28, the J gene TRBJ2-1; the D is unclear. V gave up 2 bases and J gave up 7 bases, with 6 bases separating them. The germline CDR1 and CDR2 sequences are MDHEN and SYDVKM. The CDR3 is 12 amino acids. Here the CDR3 reads CASSLNWNEQFF. CDR3 DNA sequence: TGTGCCAGCAGTTTAAACTGGAATGAGCAGTTCTTC.

The V call is TRBV28, the J call TRBJ2-7; possibly TRBD2 for D (5 bases). This CDR3 spans 15 amino acids. V lost 2 bases and J 5 bases, leaving 16 bases between the germline ends. CDR1 is MDHEN, CDR2 SYDVKM, per germline. CDR3 coding DNA: TGTGCCAGCAGTTTAGACCCTAGCCTAAACCACGAGCAGTACTTC. Encoded protein: CASSLDPSLNHEQYF. The whole variable domain, remainder taken from reference TRBV28 and TRBJ2-7, is DVKVTQSSRYLVKRTGEKVFLECVQDMDHENMFWYRQDPGLGLRLIYFSYDVKMKEKGDIPEGYSVSREKKERFSLILESASTNQTSMYLCASSLDPSLNHEQYFGPGTRLTVT.

The genes are TRBV19 and TRBJ2-1, with D perhaps TRBD1 (5 bases). This CDR3 comprises 17 residues. Looked up from germline, CDR1 is LNHDA and CDR2 is SQIVND (reference sequence). The V gene lost 6 bases and the J gene lost 0 bases, with 18 bases spanning the gap. The CDR3 DNA sequence: TGTGCCAGTAGCGCTGGGGCGAAACCGAGCTCCTACAATGAGCAGTTCTTC. It yields the protein CASSAGAKPSSYNEQFF. Full variable domain (remainder filled in from reference TRBV19 and TRBJ2-1): DGGITQSPKYLFRKEGQNVTLSCEQNLNHDAMYWYRQDPGQGLRLIYYSQIVNDFQKGDIAEGYSVSREKKESFPLTVTSAQKNPTAFYLCASSAGAKPSSYNEQFFGPGTRLTVL.

DNA for the CDR3: TGTGCCACCAGCAGAGATCTAGGCAGGACAAGCTCCTACGAGCAGTACTTC. Its translation is CATSRDLGRTSSYEQYF. The chain has TRBV15 and TRBJ2-7, with D tentatively TRBD1 (5 bases). The V end lost 0 bases, the J end lost 0 bases, and 15 bases lay between the germline ends. Germline V lookup: CDR1 LNHNV, CDR2 YYDKDF (reference sequence). This CDR3 spans 17 amino acids.

V gene TRBV7-8 combines with J gene TRBJ2-7; 15 positions agree with TRBD2. The germline gives CDR1 SGHVS, CDR2 FQNEAQ. The length of the CDR3 is 17 residues. The V and J ends lost 5 bases and 4 bases, in that order; junction bases with no gene match: 9. This chain's CDR3 is CASSPRTSGGARYEQYF. The DNA for the CDR3 is TGTGCCAGCAGCCCGAGGACTAGCGGGGGGGCCAGATACGAGCAGTACTTC.